The 28 T cell receptor beta chains reported below all come from one sample, sequenced in a study of blood T cell repertoires in COVID-19. Profiled with immunoSEQ multiplex PCR; TCRdb holds only in-frame clones, not every one. The profile covers about 160,000 clones, with about 81% appearing a single time and approximately 11% taken by the ten largest. Sequencing was carried out using peripheral blood. The source is a human donor in a cohort sampled during active COVID-19.

J is TRBJ1-1 and V is TRBV20-1; D uncertain. The CDR3 consists of 18 residues. Germline V CDR1 and CDR2: DFQATT, SNEGSKA (reference sequence). The germline V and J ends were trimmed by 3 bases and 0 bases, with 23 bases remaining between them. The CDR3 coding sequence is TGCAGTGCTAGTTTACTGAGCCCCCGGGTAGCTATGAACACTGAAGCTTTCTTT. Protein: CSASLLSPRVAMNTEAFF.

The J gene is TRBJ2-1, the V gene TRBV12-3 or TRBV12-4, with D hard to call. The CDR3 totals 11 residues. The V gene lost 5 bases and the J gene lost 7 bases, with 6 bases spanning the gap. CDR3 protein: CASSIRNEQFF. The CDR3 region has the DNA TGTGCCAGCAGTATTAGAAATGAGCAGTTCTTC.

CDR3 loop: CSVVPEPGNTEAFF. CDR3 coding DNA: TGCAGCGTTGTTCCCGAGCCAGGGAACACTGAAGCTTTCTTT. The gene calls are TRBV29-1 and TRBJ1-1; D is undetermined. CDR1 is SQVTM and CDR2 is ANQGSEA in the germline V gene. CDR3 length equals 14 residues. Between the trimmed V and J ends, which lost 4 bases and 1 base, there was a span of 13 bases.

The V and J genes are TRBV2 and TRBJ2-7, with D tentatively TRBD1 (6 bases). The V and J ends lost 5 bases and 6 bases respectively, with 11 bases between them. The CDR3 runs to 12 residues. CDR1 is SNHLY and CDR2 is FYNNEI in the germline V gene. The CDR3 is CASSMDSPEQYF. Written as DNA, the CDR3 is TGTGCCAGCAGTATGGACAGTCCCGAGCAGTACTTC.

This clone came up a few times. V gene TRBV4-1 combines with J gene TRBJ2-7; D is unresolved. Trimming cost V 0 bases and J 3 bases, with 6 bases left between them. The CDR3 runs 13 residues. Germline assignment: CDR1 MGHRA and CDR2 YSYEKL. CDR3 DNA: TGCGCCAGCAGCCAAGATTCAGGCTACGAGCAGTACTTC. It translates to CASSQDSGYEQYF.

The V call is TRBV7-2, the J call TRBJ1-5; 8 bases are a match to TRBD1. The CDR3 contains 18 residues. Germline CDR1 reads SGHTA; CDR2 reads FQGNSA. V lost 5 bases to trimming and J lost 0 bases; unmatched junction nucleotides: 12. This CDR3 is CASSPGTGFVYSNQPQHF. In DNA, the CDR3 is TGTGCCAGCAGCCCCGGGACAGGATTTGTCTATAGCAATCAGCCCCAGCATTTT.

The CDR3 spells CASGLGQITDTQYF. The CDR3 DNA reads as TGTGCTAGTGGTCTAGGACAGATCACAGATACGCAGTATTTT. The rearrangement joins TRBV12-5 to TRBJ2-3; weak D call: TRBD1 (6 bases). Germline lookup yields CDR1 LGHNT and CDR2 FRNRAP. V lost 5 bases, J lost 2 bases, and 11 bases lay in between. The CDR3 spans 14 residues. Variable domain in full (rest from reference TRBV12-5 and TRBJ2-3): DARVTQTPRHKVTEMGQEVTMRCQPILGHNTVFWYRQTMMQGLELLAYFRNRAPLDDSGMPKDRFSAEMPDATLATLKIQPSEPRDSAVYFCASGLGQITDTQYFGPGTRLTVL.

The chain employs TRBV5-1 and TRBJ2-2; D gene uncertain. There are 13 residues in the CDR3. Germline V lookup: CDR1 SGHRS, CDR2 YFSETQ. Trimming left V 3 bases short and J 2 bases short, with 5 bases between. The CDR3 coding sequence is TGCGCCAGCAGCTCCACAAACACCGGGGAGCTGTTTTTT. Its translation is CASSSTNTGELFF.

The V and J genes are TRBV5-6 and TRBJ2-7, with D possibly TRBD2 on 6 matching bases. Per the germline V gene, CDR1 is SGHDT and CDR2 is YYEEEE. With 0 bases removed from V and 0 bases from J, the gap between germline ends came to 10 bases. The CDR3 length is 15 residues. CDR3 DNA: TGTGCCAGCAGCTTGGCCGGAGGGTCCTCCTACGAGCAGTACTTC. It translates to CASSLAGGSSYEQYF.

The chain recombines TRBV6-2 or TRBV6-3 with TRBJ1-1, with D tentatively TRBD1 (5 bases). Germline-derived CDR1 and CDR2 are MNHEY and SVGEGT. V dropped 2 bases and J dropped 0 bases, with 13 bases sitting between them. The CDR3 covers 16 residues. The CDR3 reads CASSYATRALNTEAFF. DNA of the CDR3: TGTGCCAGCAGTTACGCGACCAGGGCTTTGAACACTGAAGCTTTCTTT.

Here the CDR3 reads CASSLATGRRTDTQYF. The CDR3 DNA reads TGTGCCAGCAGCTTAGCTACCGGGAGGAGGACAGATACGCAGTATTTT. J is TRBJ2-3 and V is TRBV7-3; 7 bases line up with TRBD2. Per germline, CDR1 SGHTA and CDR2 FQGTGA. The V and J ends lost 2 bases and 3 bases, in that order; junction bases with no gene match: 8. The CDR3 sequence is 16 residues long.

The chain employs TRBV18 and TRBJ1-2; D call uncertain. This CDR3 is 14 amino acids long. Per the germline V gene, CDR1 is KGHSH and CDR2 is LQKENI. V was cut by 4 bases and J by 5 bases, with 14 bases left in between. The CDR3 reads CASSRLQAEYGYTF. As DNA, the CDR3 is TGTGCCAGCTCACGCCTGCAGGCCGAGTATGGCTACACCTTC.

CDR3 amino acids: CASSLEMQGLTGELFF. The CDR3 nucleotides are TGTGCCAGCAGCTTAGAAATGCAGGGTCTAACCGGGGAGCTGTTTTTT. This sequence joins TRBV5-4 and TRBJ2-2, with TRBD1 as a possible D gene (5 bases). The germline V and J ends were trimmed by 2 bases and 5 bases, with 16 bases remaining between them. CDR1 and CDR2 (germline): SGHNT, YYREEE (reference sequence). The CDR3 spans 16 residues.

V usage is TRBV7-9 and J usage is TRBJ1-1; D may be TRBD1 (6 bases). This CDR3 is built from 15 residues. V lost 1 base, J lost 0 bases, and 9 bases lay in between. Germline V lookup: CDR1 SEHNR, CDR2 FQNEAQ (reference sequence). The CDR3 DNA follows: TGTGCCAGCAGCTTAGAAGGGACACTGAACACTGAAGCTTTCTTT. Encoded protein: CASSLEGTLNTEAFF. The variable domain in full, completed from reference TRBV7-9 and TRBJ1-1, reads DTGVSQNPRHKITKRGQNVTFRCDPISEHNRLYWYRQTLGQGPEFLTYFQNEAQLEKSRLLSDRFSAERPKGSFSTLEIQRTEQGDSAMYLCASSLEGTLNTEAFFGQGTRLTVV.

The chain links TRBV29-1 to TRBJ2-7; D ambiguous. CDR1 is SQVTM, CDR2 ANQGSEA, per germline. This CDR3 contains 12 residues. Trimming took off 4 bases at V and 6 bases at J, with 13 bases between the two ends. This CDR3 is CSVVARGSEQYF. CDR3 in DNA: TGCAGCGTTGTGGCTAGAGGAAGCGAGCAGTACTTC.

This clone was seen only a few times. This chain joins TRBV19 and TRBJ1-2; 7 nucleotides align to TRBD1. J was trimmed by 8 bases and V by 1 base; bases with no gene match: 16. Germline assignment: CDR1 LNHDA and CDR2 SQIVND (reference sequence). This CDR3 has 17 amino acids. CDR3 in amino acids: CASSIVPRQGGVRGYTF. CDR3 DNA sequence: TGTGCCAGTAGTATAGTGCCCCGACAGGGTGGAGTGAGAGGCTACACCTTC.

This rearrangement joins TRBV6-5 to TRBJ1-6, with D possibly TRBD1 on 5 matching bases. The germline V gene has CDR1 MNHEY and CDR2 SVGAGI. The V end lost 6 bases, the J end lost 6 bases, and 15 bases lay between the germline ends. This CDR3 is built from 15 residues. DNA for the CDR3: TGTGCCAGCAGGTTGGCCGGGGGTATTAATTCACCCCTCCACTTT. As protein: CASRLAGGINSPLHF.

The V and J genes are TRBV19 and TRBJ2-2, with D maybe TRBD2 (6 bases). The CDR3 contains 14 residues. Trimming took 5 bases from V and 1 from J, leaving 8 bases between them. Looked up from germline, CDR1 is LNHDA and CDR2 is SQIVND (reference sequence). The CDR3 DNA sequence: TGTGCCAGTAGTTGGGACTTGAACACCGGGGAGCTGTTTTTT. This sequence encodes CASSWDLNTGELFF.

V and J are TRBV18 and TRBJ2-2; a weak D match, TRBD2 (6 bases). V was cut by 0 bases and J by 1 base, with 9 bases left in between. The CDR3 length is 16 residues. CDR1 is KGHSH and CDR2 is LQKENI in the germline V gene. In nucleotides, the CDR3 is TGTGCCAGCTCACCACCGGCGGGATGGAACACCGGGGAGCTGTTTTTT. Its translation: CASSPPAGWNTGELFF. Full variable domain (rest looked up from reference TRBV18 and TRBJ2-2): NAGVMQNPRHLVRRRGQEARLRCSPMKGHSHVYWYRQLPEEGLKFMVYLQKENIIDESGMPKERFSAEFPKEGPSILRIQQVVRGDSAAYFCASSPPAGWNTGELFFGEGSRLTVL.

The chain links TRBV4-1 to TRBJ2-3; the match to TRBD1 covers 9 bases. Germline CDR1 is MGHRA and CDR2 is YSYEKL. The CDR3 is 14 residues long. The V and J ends lost 4 bases and 4 bases, in that order; junction bases with no gene match: 3. This CDR3 reads CASSLQGASDTQYF. The CDR3 DNA is TGCGCCAGCAGCCTACAGGGGGCCTCAGATACGCAGTATTTT.

The chain uses TRBV6-6 and TRBJ1-5, with 9 bases matching TRBD1. The germline V gene has CDR1 MNHNY and CDR2 SVGAGI (reference sequence). The CDR3 runs 14 residues. V shed 4 bases and J 3 bases; nucleotides not matched to a gene: 1. CDR3 in DNA: TGTGCCAGCAGTTGGACAGGGGACAATCAGCCCCAGCATTTT. Translated: CASSWTGDNQPQHF.

This clone was detected only a few times. This sequence joins TRBV15 and TRBJ2-1; D is perhaps TRBD1 (5 bases). CDR3 length: 15 amino acids. V was clipped by 7 bases and J by 2 bases, with 15 bases between them. Germline V CDR1 and CDR2: LNHNV, YYDKDF (reference sequence). CDR3 residues: CATTHSRTPYNEQFF. In DNA form, the CDR3 reads TGTGCCACCACGCACTCCAGGACACCCTACAATGAGCAGTTCTTC.

This chain joins TRBV7-9 and TRBJ2-2, with TRBD1 matching over 10 bases. This CDR3 is 15 amino acids long. Germline CDR1 and CDR2: SEHNR and FQNEAQ (reference sequence). V lost 4 bases, J lost 6 bases, and 5 bases stayed unmatched. The DNA for the CDR3 is TGTGCCAGCAGCTCGCCGGGACAGGGGTCCGGGGAGCTGTTTTTT. Its protein is CASSSPGQGSGELFF.

This clone was detected only a few times. The gene calls are TRBV5-6 and TRBJ2-1; 8 nucleotides agree with TRBD1. The CDR3 sequence is 15 residues long. Per the germline V gene, CDR1 is SGHDT and CDR2 is YYEEEE. The ends lost 0 bases at V and 8 bases at J; junction bases unmatched: 7. CDR3 sequence: CASSLGGAGGYEQFF. The CDR3 DNA is TGTGCCAGCAGCTTGGGTGGGGCAGGGGGCTATGAGCAGTTCTTC.

Here the CDR3 reads CAWSVGAAYGEQYF. The CDR3 DNA reads TGTGCCTGGAGTGTAGGGGCGGCATACGGCGAGCAGTACTTC. This chain joins TRBV30 and TRBJ2-7; perhaps TRBD1 as D (5 bases). Trimming took 0 bases from V and 6 from J, leaving 15 bases between them. CDR3 length equals 14 residues. Germline lookup yields CDR1 GTSNPN and CDR2 SVGIG (reference sequence).

The chain employs TRBV9 and TRBJ2-3, with D perhaps TRBD1 (6 bases). V shed 3 bases and J shed 4 bases, with 15 bases lying between them. The CDR3 is 15 residues long. CDR1 is SGDLS and CDR2 is YYNGEE in the germline V gene. The CDR3 spells CASSALGGQSDTQYF. CDR3 coding DNA: TGTGCCAGCAGCGCTTTAGGAGGACAGTCAGATACGCAGTATTTT.

V usage is TRBV29-1 and J usage is TRBJ2-1; no firm D call. Germline loops: CDR1 SQVTM, CDR2 ANQGSEA. CDR3 length equals 13 residues. V was shortened by 3 bases and J by 2 bases, with 8 bases between the two germline ends. CDR3 protein: CSVDERTYNEQFF. The CDR3 nucleotides read TGCAGCGTTGACGAGCGTACCTACAATGAGCAGTTCTTC.

The CDR3 is CASSSLTGGNTEAFF. The CDR3 DNA follows: TGTGCCAGTAGTAGCCTGACAGGGGGGAACACTGAAGCTTTCTTT. The rearrangement links TRBV19 to TRBJ1-1; 9 nucleotides match TRBD1. Per the germline V gene, CDR1 is LNHDA and CDR2 is SQIVND (reference sequence). This CDR3 is built from 15 residues. With 4 bases clipped from V and 1 base from J, the junction kept 4 bases outside the gene matches.